This TCR beta chain was captured by sequencing in a study of T cell repertoires in cytomegalovirus infection. Study-wide background: HLA-B-restricted CMV epitopes that are well studied were used alongside recently identified HLA-C-restricted ones. General study findings and limits: Public TCR beta family frequency separated CMV-and-HLA carriers, including in an independent cohort.

Note on this clonotype: Its antigen remains unknown. A read error is likely, as this CDR3 ends without the conserved phenylalanine or tryptophan.

TCRdb re-derived calls from the reads in MiXCR, one entry per CDR3 protein. The sample has 800,000 to 950,000 distinct CDR3 sequences, 32% seen once. In germline, CDR1 is SGHVT, CDR2 SQSDAQ. The CDR3 has 16 residues. The V gene end was trimmed by 4 bases and the J gene end by 2 bases; junction bases not matched to a gene: 8. The chain couples TRBV7-4 to TRBJ2-5, with TRBD2 identical over 9 bases. The sequence came from a human donor in good health (CMV status not recorded). Some clones in this sample may be carry-over from other donors' samples. Sequences were derived from cultured CD8+ T cells from PBMCs, sampled from culture after CMV antigen stimulation. CDR3 sequence reads: CASSSPLAGGQETQYY. The CDR3 nucleotides read TGTGCCAGCAGCTCCCCCCTCGCGGGGGGGCAAGAGACCCAGTACTAC.